This is a list of T cell receptor beta chains from one sample in a study of cytomegalovirus exposure and HLA in healthy donors. Only in-frame clones appear in the TCRdb table, and some are missing; sequencing was by immunoSEQ multiplex PCR. The sample yields around 170,000 clones, 81% seen once. The specimen sequenced was PBMCs. These receptors all stem from a man aged 45 to 65 in good health and CMV-seronegative. Both conserved end residues are part of each CDR3. D genes are given only for firm matches. Clone size is given for some rows only: seen once, a few or many times, or a class if the clone is expanded.

D | J | length | size | V | CDR3 | DNA
- | TRBJ2-7 | 14 | - | TRBV5-1 | CASSLGRSSYEQYF | TGCGCCAGCAGCTTAGGTAGGAGCTCCTACGAGCAGTACTTC
- | TRBJ2-2 | 14 | - | TRBV5-1 | CASSFGVSTGELFF | TGCGCCAGCAGCTTCGGGGTATCCACCGGGGAGCTGTTTTTT
- | TRBJ2-1 | 15 | - | TRBV18 | CASSPLEGGLNEQFF | TGTGCCAGCTCACCACTGGAAGGGGGTCTTAATGAGCAGTTCTTC
TRBD1 | TRBJ1-4 | 14 | - | TRBV7-2 | CASSRTGGVGKLFF | TGTGCCAGCAGTCGAACAGGGGGTGTCGGAAAACTGTTTTTT
- | TRBJ2-7 | 16 | - | TRBV11-2 | CASSLTSFQVPHEQYF | TGTGCCAGCAGCTTGACCTCCTTTCAGGTACCCCACGAGCAGTACTTC
TRBD1 | TRBJ2-2 | 18 | - | TRBV19 | CATITGQAIRPNTGELFF | TGTGCCACCATTACGGGACAGGCTATCCGACCGAACACCGGGGAGCTGTTTTTT
TRBD2 | TRBJ2-1 | 20 | - | TRBV5-1 | CASSLVVGLAGTSSYNEQFF | TGCGCCAGCAGCTTGGTAGTGGGACTAGCGGGGACATCATCCTACAATGAGCAGTTCTTC
TRBD1 | TRBJ1-2 | 15 | - | TRBV4-1 | CASSPIQGPVYGYTF | TGCGCCAGCAGCCCGATACAGGGGCCCGTCTATGGCTACACCTTC
TRBD1 | TRBJ1-2 | 16 | - | TRBV19 | CASSPRTGGAIYGYTF | TGTGCCAGTAGTCCCCGGACAGGGGGGGCGATCTATGGCTACACCTTC
TRBD1 | TRBJ2-2 | 14 | - | TRBV5-3 | CARSDQGADGELFF | TGTGCCAGAAGCGACCAGGGGGCTGACGGGGAGCTGTTTTTT
TRBD1 | TRBJ1-5 | 14 | - | TRBV11-2 | CASSPTGGVFPQHF | TGTGCCAGCAGCCCCACAGGGGGCGTTTTTCCCCAGCATTTT
- | TRBJ1-3 | 14 | - | TRBV2 | CASSDGGPGNTIYF | TGTGCCAGCAGCGACGGGGGTCCCGGAAACACCATATATTTT
TRBD1 | TRBJ1-4 | 17 | - | TRBV11-3 | CASSAGGTGLFHEKLFF | TGTGCCAGCAGCGCAGGTGGGACAGGGCTTTTTCACGAAAAACTGTTTTTT
- | TRBJ2-5 | 12 | few | TRBV6-5 | CASGRGREAQYF | TGTGCCAGCGGACGGGGAAGAGAGGCCCAGTACTTC
- | TRBJ1-4 | 15 | - | TRBV5-5 | CASSLAVGLSEKLFF | TGTGCCAGCAGCTTGGCCGTGGGGCTAAGTGAAAAACTGTTTTTT
- | TRBJ1-3 | 17 | - | TRBV19 | CASIDLDRGISGNTIYF | TGTGCCAGTATCGACCTAGACCGGGGAATCTCTGGAAACACCATATATTTT
TRBD2 | TRBJ2-7 | 16 | - | TRBV9 | CASSVAGVGTRYEQYF | TGTGCCAGCAGCGTCGCGGGAGTGGGGACTCGCTACGAGCAGTACTTC
- | TRBJ2-2 | 16 | once | TRBV9 | CASSEGTSGDTGELFF | TGTGCCAGCAGCGAAGGGACGTCGGGGGACACCGGGGAGCTGTTTTTT
- | TRBJ2-3 | 12 | - | TRBV15 | CATSRDYDTQYF | TGTGCCACCAGCAGAGATTATGATACGCAGTATTTT
- | TRBJ1-1 | 15 | few | TRBV4-1 | CASSHPQGRNTEAFF | TGCGCCAGCAGCCACCCCCAGGGGAGGAACACTGAAGCTTTCTTT
- | TRBJ2-5 | 13 | - | TRBV14 | CASSQAVRETQYF | TGTGCCAGCAGCCAAGCTGTGAGAGAGACCCAGTACTTC
- | TRBJ2-5 | 14 | - | TRBV7-8 | CASTQWGPGETQYF | TGTGCCAGCACCCAATGGGGGCCGGGGGAGACCCAGTACTTC
- | TRBJ2-3 | 14 | - | TRBV2 | CASSLGTSTDTQYF | TGTGCCAGCAGTCTCGGGACTAGCACAGATACGCAGTATTTT
TRBD1 | TRBJ1-6 | 16 | - | TRBV4-2 | CASSQDQGQEYSPLHF | TGTGCCAGCAGCCAAGATCAAGGACAGGAGTATTCACCCCTCCACTTT
TRBD2 | TRBJ2-7 | 13 | - | TRBV7-2 | CASSFQREHEQYF | TGTGCCAGCAGCTTCCAGCGGGAACACGAGCAGTACTTC
- | TRBJ2-1 | 13 | - | TRBV29-1 | CSVIVQTQNEQFF | TGCAGCGTTATAGTCCAGACACAAAATGAGCAGTTCTTC
- | TRBJ2-7 | 14 | - | TRBV9 | CASSPGSSSYEQYF | TGTGCCAGCAGCCCCGGGAGTAGCTCCTACGAGCAGTACTTC
TRBD1 | TRBJ1-6 | 14 | - | TRBV6-6 | CASSSGQGGSPLHF | TGTGCCAGTAGTTCCGGACAGGGTGGTTCACCCCTCCACTTT
TRBD2 | TRBJ2-7 | 19 | - | TRBV5-1 | CASSSLTSSGGTKYYEQYF | TGCGCCAGCAGCTCGCTGACTTCGAGCGGGGGGACTAAATACTACGAGCAGTACTTC
- | TRBJ1-4 | 13 | - | TRBV10-3 | CAIRDEAAEKLFF | TGTGCCATCAGAGACGAGGCGGCTGAAAAACTGTTTTTT
TRBD2 | TRBJ2-1 | 15 | - | TRBV10-3 | CAISEGTSGVNEQFF | TGTGCCATCAGTGAGGGGACTAGCGGGGTCAATGAGCAGTTCTTC
TRBD1 | TRBJ2-6 | 16 | few | TRBV10-1 | CASSEGQDSGANVLTF | TGCGCCAGCAGTGAGGGACAGGACTCTGGGGCCAACGTCCTGACTTTC
TRBD2 | TRBJ2-1 | 16 | - | TRBV15 | CATSRSGLKTVNEQFF | TGTGCCACCAGCAGATCGGGACTAAAGACGGTCAATGAGCAGTTCTTC
TRBD1 | TRBJ1-6 | 15 | - | TRBV19 | CASTLGRGVNSPLHF | TGTGCCAGTACTTTGGGCAGGGGGGTTAATTCACCCCTCCACTTT
- | TRBJ2-7 | 13 | - | TRBV27 | CASGSRVSYEQYF | TGTGCCAGCGGATCCAGGGTCTCCTACGAGCAGTACTTC
- | TRBJ1-1 | 14 | - | TRBV5-1 | CASSTQGGNTEAFF | TGCGCCAGCAGCACTCAGGGAGGGAACACTGAAGCTTTCTTT
- | TRBJ1-5 | 13 | - | TRBV10-1 | CASSENRDQPQHF | TGCGCCAGCAGTGAGAACAGGGATCAGCCCCAGCATTTT
- | TRBJ2-3 | 15 | - | TRBV5-1 | CASSFRDSHTDTQYF | TGCGCCAGCAGCTTTAGGGACTCTCACACAGATACGCAGTATTTT
TRBD2 | TRBJ2-3 | 15 | - | TRBV19 | CASSIGLAGTDTQYF | TGTGCCAGTAGTATTGGTCTAGCGGGCACAGATACGCAGTATTTT
- | TRBJ1-6 | 14 | few | TRBV21-1 | CAPGGWKGNSPLHF | TGTGCCCCCGGAGGGTGGAAGGGCAATTCACCCCTCCACTTT
- | TRBJ1-1 | 13 | once | TRBV7-3 | CASSFEGDTEAFF | TGTGCCAGCAGCTTTGAGGGGGACACTGAAGCTTTCTTT
TRBD2 | TRBJ2-1 | 16 | - | TRBV7-2 | CASSLVGTSGNNEQFF | TGTGCCAGCAGCTTAGTTGGGACTAGCGGAAACAATGAGCAGTTCTTC
- | TRBJ2-1 | 15 | - | TRBV30 | CAWSVIPGHYNEQFF | TGTGCCTGGAGTGTAATACCAGGTCATTACAATGAGCAGTTCTTC
- | TRBJ2-1 | 14 | - | TRBV11-2 | CASSLDYRENEQFF | TGTGCCAGCAGCTTAGATTACAGGGAGAATGAGCAGTTCTTC
- | TRBJ2-7 | 14 | - | TRBV29-1 | CSVEVLGSSYEQYF | TGCAGCGTTGAAGTTTTAGGGAGCTCCTACGAGCAGTACTTC
TRBD1 | TRBJ2-1 | 12 | few | TRBV10-2 | CASGDRDNEQFF | TGCGCCAGCGGAGACAGGGACAATGAGCAGTTCTTC
- | TRBJ1-4 | 15 | - | TRBV15 | CATTLRRVTNEKLFF | TGTGCCACCACACTGAGGAGGGTCACTAATGAAAAACTGTTTTTT
- | TRBJ1-1 | 14 | - | TRBV7-9 | CASSLGRSGDEAFF | TGTGCCAGCAGCTTAGGGCGGTCAGGGGACGAAGCTTTCTTT
TRBD1 | TRBJ2-5 | 15 | - | TRBV4-3 | CASSQGTGGDETQYF | TGCGCCAGCAGCCAAGGGACAGGGGGAGACGAGACCCAGTACTTC
- | TRBJ2-2 | 15 | - | TRBV5-8 | CASSPGRRGYGELFF | TGTGCCAGCAGCCCAGGGAGGCGGGGCTACGGGGAGCTGTTTTTT
TRBD1 | TRBJ1-2 | 14 | - | TRBV7-2 | CASSFSLRQGVNTF | TGTGCCAGCAGCTTCTCCCTACGACAGGGGGTGAACACCTTC